The clone carrying this TCR beta chain occurred a few times. Assay used: immunoSEQ multiplex PCR; TCRdb lists only in-frame clones, some missing. In the table there are some 150,000 clones, 90% to 95% of which are singletons. Trimming left V 3 bases short and J 5 bases short, with 17 bases between. Germline CDR1 reads GTSNPN; CDR2 reads SVGIG (reference sequence). CDR3 length: 15 amino acids. These data are taken from a study of T cell responses to AZD1222 COVID-19 vaccine. Specimen: peripheral blood, collected 28 days after the second AZD1222 dose. The receptor comes from an adult who received the AZD1222 COVID-19 vaccine. The chain is built from TRBV30 and TRBJ1-5; D might be TRBD1 (6 bases). The CDR3 nucleotides read TGTGCCTGGAGGGGCCGCGGGGGCTGGGATCAGCCCCAGCATTTT. Protein sequence: CAWRGRGGWDQPQHF.